These 24 T cell receptor beta chains share one sample of origin, sequenced in a study of T-cell reconstitution after alpha-beta-depleted transplantation in children. Preparation of the TCRbeta library was carried out with unique molecular identifiers. Using its own MiXCR run on the PCR reads, TCRdb lists one record per CDR3 protein. The table includes about 540,000 distinct CDR3 sequences, roughly 18% detected once. This specimen consisted of PBMCs from the stem cell graft donor, obtained from the stem cell graft. The receptors derive from a human donor who donated a stem cell graft to a child with acute lymphoblastic leukemia.

There are a few counts of this clonotype. The chain links TRBV6-1 to TRBJ2-3, with 9 bases aligning to TRBD2. The V and J ends lost 8 bases and 10 bases, in that order; junction bases with no gene match: 16. The CDR3 runs to 15 residues. CDR1 and CDR2 from the germline V gene are MNHNS and SASEGT. CDR3 residues: CASEAGGPGQTAQYF. DNA for the CDR3: TGTGCCAGCGAGGCGGGAGGGCCGGGTCAGACTGCGCAGTATTTT.

This clonotype was recorded a few times. The chain couples TRBV7-3 to TRBJ2-3, with 14 bases matching TRBD2. Germline-derived CDR1 and CDR2 are SGHTA and FQGTGA. This CDR3 is 17 amino acids long. The J segment lost 1 base and the V segment lost 5 bases, leaving 5 bases of the junction unmatched. The DNA for the CDR3 is TGTGCCAGCAGCCTACCGGGACTAGCGGGAGGCACAGATACGCAGTATTTT. Protein product: CASSLPGLAGGTDTQYF.

This clonotype was counted only a few times. The CDR3: CASSFQVGLNTQYF. The DNA for the CDR3 is TGTGCCAGCAGTTTTCAAGTGGGACTAAATACGCAGTATTTT. This chain joins TRBV28 and TRBJ2-3; TRBD2 agrees at 7 bases. The CDR3 loop spans 14 amino acids. V gave up 3 bases and J gave up 7 bases; unmatched junction bases: 7. The germline V gene has CDR1 MDHEN and CDR2 SYDVKM.

In this sample, this clonotype turned up a few times. The genes are TRBV9 and TRBJ1-2, with D uncertain. Trimming stripped 7 bases from V and 4 bases from J, with 8 bases between. The V gene's germline CDR1 is SGDLS and CDR2 YYNGEE. The CDR3 contains 11 residues. For the CDR3, the DNA is TGTGCCAGCCGCCCCGCCTATGGCTACACCTTC. Encoded protein: CASRPAYGYTF.

The J gene is TRBJ1-1, the V gene TRBV5-1, with D possibly matching TRBD1 (5 bases). CDR1 is SGHRS, CDR2 YFSETQ, per germline. The CDR3 extends over 11 amino acids. Trimming took off 8 bases at V and 2 bases at J, with 7 bases between the two ends. The CDR3 DNA reads TGCGCCAGTTGGGACAACACTGAAGCTTTCTTT. Translation gives CASWDNTEAFF.

This clonotype has only a few counts. The chain joins TRBV9 to TRBJ2-7; 7 bases are a match to TRBD2. V dropped 6 bases and J dropped 7; count of bases not matched to a gene: 10. Germline CDR1 is SGDLS and CDR2 is YYNGEE. The CDR3 has 13 residues. CDR3: CASNEGGPREQYF. CDR3 in DNA: TGTGCCAGCAATGAGGGAGGGCCGCGAGAGCAGTACTTC.

This clonotype was seen only a few times. V and J are TRBV7-2 and TRBJ2-5, with 7 bases fitting TRBD2. Trimming took 6 bases from V and 3 from J; bases not matched to a gene: 16. This CDR3 contains 17 residues. CDR1 and CDR2 from the germline V gene are SGHTA and FQGNSA. This CDR3 reads CASRVMRSGTREETQYF. CDR3 coding DNA: TGTGCCAGCAGAGTTATGAGAAGCGGGACGAGGGAAGAGACCCAGTACTTC.

This clonotype was picked up a small number of times. This chain connects TRBV20-1 to TRBJ2-1; D might be TRBD2 (5 bases). This CDR3 is 13 amino acids long. Germline V gene data show CDR1 as DFQATT and CDR2 as SNEGSKA (reference sequence). V was pared by 5 bases and J by 4 bases, with 12 bases between. CDR3 amino acids: CSADERGYNEQFF. Written as DNA, the CDR3 is TGCAGTGCTGACGAGCGAGGGTACAATGAGCAGTTCTTC.

The chain uses TRBV18 and TRBJ1-5; 9 bases are a match to TRBD1. With 0 bases clipped from V and 5 bases from J, the junction kept 2 bases outside the gene matches. Looked up from germline, CDR1 is KGHSH and CDR2 is LQKENI. This CDR3 is built from 15 residues. DNA for the CDR3: TGTGCCAGCTCACCACCGAACAGGGGGCATCAGCCCCAGCATTTT. Its protein product is CASSPPNRGHQPQHF.

V is TRBV12-3 or TRBV12-4 and J is TRBJ1-2, with TRBD1 as a possible D gene (5 bases). The V and J ends lost 3 bases and 8 bases respectively, with 22 bases between them. The CDR3 spans 16 residues. In DNA form, the CDR3 reads TGTGCCAGCAGTTTTTACGTCCAAGGAGGGGCCGAAGGCTACACCTTC. Its translation is CASSFYVQGGAEGYTF.

The chain employs TRBV5-1 and TRBJ2-2; 7 positions agree with TRBD1. Trimming cost V 0 bases and J 3 bases; bases outside gene matches: 8. The CDR3 extends over 17 amino acids. CDR1 SGHRS and CDR2 YFSETQ come from the germline V gene. The CDR3 nucleotides read TGCGCCAGCAGCTTGGTATCCGGACAGGCGGACACCGGGGAGCTGTTTTTT. Translated: CASSLVSGQADTGELFF.

This clonotype has more than one count but fewer than ten. The chain couples TRBV20-1 to TRBJ1-1, with D perhaps TRBD1 (5 bases). This CDR3 spans 15 amino acids. Germline lookup yields CDR1 DFQATT and CDR2 SNEGSKA (reference sequence). Between the trimmed V and J ends, which lost 3 bases and 1 base, there was a span of 15 bases. CDR3 region: CSASGGGLKNTEAFF. The CDR3 nucleotides read TGCAGTGCTAGCGGCGGGGGTCTAAAGAACACTGAAGCTTTCTTT.

The V call is TRBV29-1, the J call TRBJ2-3; TRBD2 matches at 7 bases. The V gene end was trimmed by 0 bases and the J gene end by 1 base; junction bases not matched to a gene: 4. CDR1 SQVTM and CDR2 ANQGSEA come from the germline V gene. The CDR3 has 15 residues. The CDR3 DNA follows: TGCAGCGTTGAAGATAGCGGGTCTGGCACAGATACGCAGTATTTT. It is translated as CSVEDSGSGTDTQYF.

The chain recombines TRBV20-1 with TRBJ2-7; 7 bases are a match to TRBD2. Losses at the gene ends were 3 bases for V and 2 bases for J; bases not matched to a gene: 4. The CDR3 consists of 13 residues. CDR1 is DFQATT and CDR2 is SNEGSKA in the germline V gene (reference sequence). The CDR3 DNA reads as TGCAGTGCTAGTTGGGACTATGCCTACGAGCAGTACTTC. Protein sequence: CSASWDYAYEQYF.

The chain employs TRBV7-9 and TRBJ1-2, with D hard to call. The CDR3 loop spans 16 amino acids. Trimming took 0 bases from V and 5 from J, leaving 16 bases between them. From germline, CDR1 is SEHNR and CDR2 FQNEAQ (reference sequence). CDR3 bases: TGTGCCAGCAGCTTAGCCATGGTGCCCCTCGAGTATGGCTACACCTTC. Protein product: CASSLAMVPLEYGYTF.

The V call is TRBV20-1, the J call TRBJ1-6; no clear D gene. Trimming left V 5 bases short and J 1 base short, with 9 bases between. The CDR3 is 14 residues long. The germline CDR1 and CDR2 sequences are DFQATT and SNEGSKA (reference sequence). The CDR3 DNA is TGCAGTGCTCGGGAGGGATCCTATAATTCACCCCTCCACTTT. It is translated as CSAREGSYNSPLHF.

The V call is TRBV12-3 or TRBV12-4, the J call TRBJ2-5, with D possibly matching TRBD2 (5 bases). V lost 1 base, J lost 4 bases, and 10 bases lay in between. The CDR3 has 14 amino acids. CDR3 loop: CASSLEVEGETQYF. The CDR3 DNA follows: TGTGCCAGCAGTTTAGAGGTAGAGGGAGAGACCCAGTACTTC.

This clonotype turned up a few times. V gene TRBV12-3 or TRBV12-4 combines with J gene TRBJ2-5, with no clear D. V shed 6 bases and J shed 5 bases, with 13 bases lying between them. The CDR3 spans 13 residues. The CDR3 here is CASSPRVRETQYF. The CDR3 DNA sequence: TGTGCCAGCAGCCCCCGGGTCAGGGAGACCCAGTACTTC.

This clonotype has just a few counts. The V and J genes are TRBV12-3 or TRBV12-4 and TRBJ2-3; a weak D match, TRBD1 (7 bases). The length of the CDR3 is 20 residues. With 5 bases removed from V and 1 base from J, the gap between germline ends came to 28 bases. The chain's CDR3 is CASSRRRGTEPLIRTDTQYF. Here the CDR3 DNA reads TGTGCCAGCAGTCGCAGACGGGGGACAGAGCCCCTCATTCGCACAGATACGCAGTATTTT.

J is TRBJ1-4 and V is TRBV12-3 or TRBV12-4; 11 bases match TRBD1. Trimming removed 4 bases from V and 0 bases from J; junction bases left unmatched: 4. The CDR3 covers 17 residues. The CDR3, as DNA: TGTGCCAGCAGTTCTGCGGGACAGGGGGCAACTAATGAAAAACTGTTTTTT. Residues: CASSSAGQGATNEKLFF.

The chain has TRBV12-3 or TRBV12-4 and TRBJ2-5; D possibly matches TRBD1 or TRBD2 (5 bases each). CDR3 size: 15 residues. Trimming took 6 bases from V and 1 from J, leaving 15 bases between them. The CDR3 nucleotides read TGTGCCAGCAGCCGTCGGGGCGCCCGCCAAGAGACCCAGTACTTC. It is translated as CASSRRGARQETQYF.

There are a few counts of this clonotype. This chain links TRBV2 with TRBJ1-1; D uncertain. The germline V gene has CDR1 SNHLY and CDR2 FYNNEI. The CDR3 is made up of 15 amino acids. Trimming left V 3 bases short and J 0 bases short, with 11 bases between. The CDR3 DNA reads TGTGCCAGCAGTGATGACTGGAACATGAACACTGAAGCTTTCTTT. Its translation is CASSDDWNMNTEAFF.

V gene TRBV18 combines with J gene TRBJ2-1; TRBD1 matches at 11 bases. Germline CDR1 KGHSH, CDR2 LQKENI. With 2 bases clipped from V and 6 bases from J, the junction kept 3 bases outside the gene matches. The CDR3 extends over 15 amino acids. CDR3 sequence: CASSPWDRGGNEQFF. CDR3 coding DNA: TGTGCCAGCTCACCATGGGACAGGGGGGGCAATGAGCAGTTCTTC.

This clonotype appeared a few times. J is TRBJ2-5 and V is TRBV4-1; 7 bases map to TRBD2. This CDR3 is built from 14 residues. In germline, CDR1 is MGHRA, CDR2 YSYEKL. V lost 0 bases, J lost 5 bases, and 3 bases stayed unmatched. This chain's CDR3 is CASSQDDGRETQYF. In DNA, the CDR3 is TGCGCCAGCAGCCAAGATGACGGGAGGGAGACCCAGTACTTC.